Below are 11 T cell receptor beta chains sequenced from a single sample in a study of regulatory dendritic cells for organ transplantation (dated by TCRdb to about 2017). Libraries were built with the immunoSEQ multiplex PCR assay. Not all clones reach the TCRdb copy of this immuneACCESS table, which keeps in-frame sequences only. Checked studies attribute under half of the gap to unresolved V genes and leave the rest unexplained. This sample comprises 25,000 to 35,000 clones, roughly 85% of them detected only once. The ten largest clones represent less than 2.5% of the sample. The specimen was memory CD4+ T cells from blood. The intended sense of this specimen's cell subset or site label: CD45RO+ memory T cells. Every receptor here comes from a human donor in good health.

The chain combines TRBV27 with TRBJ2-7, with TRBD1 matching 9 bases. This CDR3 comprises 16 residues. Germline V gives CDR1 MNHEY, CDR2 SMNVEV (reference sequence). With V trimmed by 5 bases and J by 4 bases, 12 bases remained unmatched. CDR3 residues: CASSRLTKTGGYEQYF. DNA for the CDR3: TGTGCCAGCAGTCGACTAACTAAGACAGGGGGTTACGAGCAGTACTTC.

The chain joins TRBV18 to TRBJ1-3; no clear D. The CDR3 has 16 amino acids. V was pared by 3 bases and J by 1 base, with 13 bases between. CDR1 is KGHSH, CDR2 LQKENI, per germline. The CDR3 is CASSPLDLTSGNTIYF. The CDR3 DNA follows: TGTGCCAGCTCACCCCTAGACTTAACATCTGGAAACACCATATATTTT.

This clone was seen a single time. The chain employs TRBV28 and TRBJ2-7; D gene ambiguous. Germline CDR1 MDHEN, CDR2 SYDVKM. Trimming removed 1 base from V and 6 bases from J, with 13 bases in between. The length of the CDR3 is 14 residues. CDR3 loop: CASSLSPPRSEQYF. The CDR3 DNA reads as TGTGCCAGCAGTTTATCCCCTCCAAGGAGCGAGCAGTACTTC.

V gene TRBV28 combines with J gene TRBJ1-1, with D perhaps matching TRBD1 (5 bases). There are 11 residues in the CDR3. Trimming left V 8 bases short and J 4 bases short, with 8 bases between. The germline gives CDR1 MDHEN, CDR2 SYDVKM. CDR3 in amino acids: CASPRGTEAFF. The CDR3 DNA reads TGTGCCAGCCCGAGGGGCACTGAAGCTTTCTTT. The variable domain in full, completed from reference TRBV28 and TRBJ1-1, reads DVKVTQSSRYLVKRTGEKVFLECVQDMDHENMFWYRQDPGLGLRLIYFSYDVKMKEKGDIPEGYSVSREKKERFSLILESASTNQTSMYLCASPRGTEAFFGQGTRLTVV.

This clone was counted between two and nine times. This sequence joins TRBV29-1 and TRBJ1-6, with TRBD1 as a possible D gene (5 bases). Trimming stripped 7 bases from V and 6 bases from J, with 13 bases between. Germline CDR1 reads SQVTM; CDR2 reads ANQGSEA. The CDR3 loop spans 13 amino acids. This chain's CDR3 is CSARWGPNSPLHF. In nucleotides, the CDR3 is TGCAGCGCCCGTTGGGGACCTAATTCACCCCTCCACTTT.

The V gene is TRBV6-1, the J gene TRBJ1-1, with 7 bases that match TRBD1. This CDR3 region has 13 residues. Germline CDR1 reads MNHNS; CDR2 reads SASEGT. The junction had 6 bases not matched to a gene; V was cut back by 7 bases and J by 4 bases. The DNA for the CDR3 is TGTGCCAGCACTCAGACAGGGAGCACTGAAGCTTTCTTT. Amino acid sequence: CASTQTGSTEAFF.

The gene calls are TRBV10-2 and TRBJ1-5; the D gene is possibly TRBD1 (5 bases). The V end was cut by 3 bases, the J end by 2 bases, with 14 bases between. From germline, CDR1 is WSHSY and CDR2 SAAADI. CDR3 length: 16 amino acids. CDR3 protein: CASSEWEGNGNQPQHF. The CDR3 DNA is TGCGCCAGCAGTGAATGGGAGGGGAACGGCAATCAGCCCCAGCATTTT.

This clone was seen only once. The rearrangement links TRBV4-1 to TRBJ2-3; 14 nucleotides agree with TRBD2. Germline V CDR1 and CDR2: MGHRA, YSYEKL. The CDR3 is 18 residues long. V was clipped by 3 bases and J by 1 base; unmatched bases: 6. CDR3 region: CASSQRLAGGPGTDTQYF. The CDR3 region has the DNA TGCGCCAGCAGCCAGAGACTAGCGGGAGGGCCGGGCACAGATACGCAGTATTTT.

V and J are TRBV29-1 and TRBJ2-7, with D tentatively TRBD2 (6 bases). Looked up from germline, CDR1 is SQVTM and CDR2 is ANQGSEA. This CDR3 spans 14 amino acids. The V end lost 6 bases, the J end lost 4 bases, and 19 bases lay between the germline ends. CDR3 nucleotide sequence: TGCAGCGTCTCGGACACGACTAGACCTTACGAGCAGTACTTC. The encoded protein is CSVSDTTRPYEQYF.

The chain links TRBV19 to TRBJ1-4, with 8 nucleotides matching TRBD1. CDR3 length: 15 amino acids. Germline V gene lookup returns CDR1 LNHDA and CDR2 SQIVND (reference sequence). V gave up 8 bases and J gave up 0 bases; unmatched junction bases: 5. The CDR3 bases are TGTGCCAGTCAAGACAGGGGTGCAACTAATGAAAAACTGTTTTTT. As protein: CASQDRGATNEKLFF.

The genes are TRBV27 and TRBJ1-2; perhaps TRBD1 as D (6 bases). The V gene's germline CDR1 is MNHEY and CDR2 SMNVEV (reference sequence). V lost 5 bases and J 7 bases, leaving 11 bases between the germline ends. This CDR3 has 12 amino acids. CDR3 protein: CASSRAQGGYTF. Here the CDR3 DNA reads TGTGCCAGCAGTCGCGCACAGGGTGGCTACACCTTC.